The present entry profiles one TCR beta chain with its context. This entry comes from a study of blood T cell repertoires in COVID-19. This CDR3 has 14 residues. CDR1 and CDR2 (germline): LNHDA, SQIVND (reference sequence). The trim removed 7 bases at V and 10 bases at J, leaving 13 bases unmatched. Only in-frame clones appear in the TCRdb table, and some are missing; sequencing was by immunoSEQ multiplex PCR. The table shows just over 60,000 clones, with over 75% occurring only once. The chain employs TRBV19 and TRBJ2-1; 7 bases map to TRBD2. The sequenced sample was peripheral blood. This TCR was recovered from a man in his sixties with acute or convalescent COVID-19. CDR3 DNA: TGTGCCAGTACCTCCTGGGAGGGGACGGCGGAGCAGTTCTTC. Residues: CASTSWEGTAEQFF.